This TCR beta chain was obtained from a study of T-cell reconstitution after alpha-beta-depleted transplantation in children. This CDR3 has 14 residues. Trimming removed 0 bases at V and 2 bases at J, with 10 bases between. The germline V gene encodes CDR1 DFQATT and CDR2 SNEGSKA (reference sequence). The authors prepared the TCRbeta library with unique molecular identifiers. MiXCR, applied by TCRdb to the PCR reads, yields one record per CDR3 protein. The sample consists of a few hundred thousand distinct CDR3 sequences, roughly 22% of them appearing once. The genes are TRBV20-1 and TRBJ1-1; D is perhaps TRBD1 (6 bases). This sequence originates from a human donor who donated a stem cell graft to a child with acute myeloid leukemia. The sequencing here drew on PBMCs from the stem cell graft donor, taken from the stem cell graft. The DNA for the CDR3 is TGCAGTGCTAGAGACGGGGGGGCTAACACTGAAGCTTTCTTT. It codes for CSARDGGANTEAFF.